This T cell receptor beta chain came from a study of cytomegalovirus exposure and HLA in healthy donors. Turning to this clone: What it recognizes is unknown.

The CDR3 extends over 15 amino acids. With V trimmed by 8 bases and J by 4 bases, 11 bases remained unmatched. Per the germline V gene, CDR1 is LNHDA and CDR2 is SQIVND (reference sequence). Both 60 Vbeta primers and 13 Jbeta primers went into the PCR. Clones were read by immunoSEQ multiplex PCR, and TCRdb kept only the in-frame ones, dropping some. The data contain 80,000 or so clones, roughly two thirds of them singletons. Study results and limitations: Solely CMV serostatus was available to characterize immune exposure.

Sequenced sample: PBMCs. This TCR derives from a man aged 55 to 70 in good health and CMV-seropositive. The chain combines TRBV19 with TRBJ1-5; 7 nucleotides line up with TRBD1. CDR3 coding DNA: TGTGCCAGTGGGATACAGGGGAGGTGGAATCAGCCCCAGCATTTT. Translation: CASGIQGRWNQPQHF.